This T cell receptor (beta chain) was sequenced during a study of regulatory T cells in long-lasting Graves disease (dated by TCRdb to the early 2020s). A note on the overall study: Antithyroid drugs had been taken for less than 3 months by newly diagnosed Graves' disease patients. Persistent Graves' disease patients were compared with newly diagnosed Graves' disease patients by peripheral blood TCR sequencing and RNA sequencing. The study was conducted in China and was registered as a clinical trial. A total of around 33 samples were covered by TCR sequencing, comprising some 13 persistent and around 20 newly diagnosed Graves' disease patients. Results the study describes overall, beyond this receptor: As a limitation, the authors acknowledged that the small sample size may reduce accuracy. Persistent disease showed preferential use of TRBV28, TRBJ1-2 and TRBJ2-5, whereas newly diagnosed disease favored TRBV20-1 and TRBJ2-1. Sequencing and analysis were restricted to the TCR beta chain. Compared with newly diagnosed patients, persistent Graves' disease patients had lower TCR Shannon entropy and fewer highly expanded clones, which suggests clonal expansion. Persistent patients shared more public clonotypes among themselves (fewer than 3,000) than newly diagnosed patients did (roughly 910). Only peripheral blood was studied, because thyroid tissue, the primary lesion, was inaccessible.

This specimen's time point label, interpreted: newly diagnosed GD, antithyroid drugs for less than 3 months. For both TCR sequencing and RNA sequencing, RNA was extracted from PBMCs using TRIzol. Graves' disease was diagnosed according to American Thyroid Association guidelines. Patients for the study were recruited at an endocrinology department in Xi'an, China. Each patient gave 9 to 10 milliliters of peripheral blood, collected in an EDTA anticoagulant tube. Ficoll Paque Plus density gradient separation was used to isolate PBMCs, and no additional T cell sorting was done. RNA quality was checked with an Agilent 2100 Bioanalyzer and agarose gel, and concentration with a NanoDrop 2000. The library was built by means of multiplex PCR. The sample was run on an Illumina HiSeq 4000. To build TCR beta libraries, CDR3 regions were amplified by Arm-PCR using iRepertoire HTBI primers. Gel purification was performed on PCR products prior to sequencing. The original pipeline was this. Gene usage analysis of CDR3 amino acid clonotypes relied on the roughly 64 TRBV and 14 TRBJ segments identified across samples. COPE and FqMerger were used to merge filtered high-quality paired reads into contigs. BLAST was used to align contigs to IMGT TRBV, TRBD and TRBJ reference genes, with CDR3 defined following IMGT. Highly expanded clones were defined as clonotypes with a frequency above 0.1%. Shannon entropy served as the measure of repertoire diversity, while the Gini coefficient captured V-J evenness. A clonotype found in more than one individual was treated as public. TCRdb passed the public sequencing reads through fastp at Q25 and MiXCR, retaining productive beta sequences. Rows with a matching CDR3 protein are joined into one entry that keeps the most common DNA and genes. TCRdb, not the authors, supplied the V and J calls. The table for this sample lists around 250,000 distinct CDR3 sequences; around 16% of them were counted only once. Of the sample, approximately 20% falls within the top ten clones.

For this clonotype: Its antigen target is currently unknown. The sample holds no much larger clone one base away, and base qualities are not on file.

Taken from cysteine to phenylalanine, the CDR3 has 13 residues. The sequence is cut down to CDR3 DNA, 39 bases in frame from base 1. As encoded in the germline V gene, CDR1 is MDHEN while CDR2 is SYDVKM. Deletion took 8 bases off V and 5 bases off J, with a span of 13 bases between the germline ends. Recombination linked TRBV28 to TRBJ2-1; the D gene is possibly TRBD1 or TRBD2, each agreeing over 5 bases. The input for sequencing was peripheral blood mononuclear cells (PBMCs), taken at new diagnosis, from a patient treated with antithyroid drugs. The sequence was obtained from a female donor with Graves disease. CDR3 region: CASRPGANNEQFF. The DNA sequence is TGTGCCAGCCGTCCCGGGGCAAACAATGAGCAGTTCTTC.